The 6 T cell receptor beta chains presented below share a single source sample, sequenced in a study of cytomegalovirus exposure and HLA in healthy donors (TCRdb year 2017). Libraries were constructed by the immunoSEQ multiplex PCR assay. Sourced from immuneACCESS, this table was stored by TCRdb with only in-frame sequences that have V and J called. A share of the clones is absent; for the studies checked, an unresolved V gene accounts for under half, and the remainder has no known explanation. This sample lists approximately 210,000 clones; about 86% were detected once. Roughly 2.8% of the sample is held by the ten biggest clonotypes. The sequenced sample consisted of PBMCs. Receptors were obtained from a young woman in good health and CMV-seronegative.

V gene TRBV6-1 combines with J gene TRBJ2-2, with a possible D match to TRBD2 (5 bases). Germline CDR1 reads MNHNS; CDR2 reads SASEGT. The CDR3 is made up of 14 amino acids. Trimming cost V 8 bases and J 5 bases, with 15 bases left between them. For the CDR3, the DNA is TGTGCCAGCCTCGGTACGGACTTTACCGGGGAGCTGTTTTTT. The encoded protein is CASLGTDFTGELFF.

This clone was counted a single time. This rearrangement joins TRBV5-1 to TRBJ2-7, with D tentatively TRBD1 (6 bases). V was cut by 4 bases and J by 0 bases, with 14 bases left in between. CDR1 and CDR2 (germline): SGHRS, YFSETQ. The length of the CDR3 is 15 residues. The CDR3 loop reads CASSPQGTLSYEQYF. In DNA form, the CDR3 reads TGCGCCAGCAGCCCGCAAGGGACACTCTCCTACGAGCAGTACTTC.

The rearrangement uses TRBV7-3 and TRBJ2-7; 9 positions match TRBD2. V dropped 1 base and J dropped 4; count of bases not matched to a gene: 5. The CDR3 loop spans 15 amino acids. Germline values: CDR1 SGHTA, CDR2 FQGTGA. CDR3 bases: TGTGCCAGCAGCTTAAGGGCGGGAGGGCCATACGAGCAGTACTTC. Translated, it gives CASSLRAGGPYEQYF.

This chain joins TRBV10-3 and TRBJ2-1; 7 nucleotides agree with TRBD2. The length of the CDR3 is 16 residues. In germline, CDR1 is ENHRY, CDR2 SYGVKD. The J segment lost 3 bases and the V segment lost 7 bases, leaving 12 bases of the junction unmatched. The CDR3 region has the DNA TGTGCCATCACATCCCTTTCTAGCGGCAACTACAATGAGCAGTTCTTC. It translates to CAITSLSSGNYNEQFF.

The CDR3 protein is CASSLDGLREKLFF. CDR3 sequence (DNA): TGCGCCAGCAGCTTGGACGGGTTGCGGGAAAAACTGTTTTTT. The chain couples TRBV5-1 to TRBJ1-4, with no clear D. Trimming took 0 bases from V and 8 from J, leaving 11 bases between them. The CDR3 extends over 14 amino acids. Germline values: CDR1 SGHRS, CDR2 YFSETQ. Filled out from reference TRBV5-1 and TRBJ1-4, the complete variable domain reads KAGVTQTPRYLIKTRGQQVTLSCSPISGHRSVSWYQQTPGQGLQFLFEYFSETQRNKGNFPGRFSGRQFSNSRSEMNVSTLELGDSALYLCASSLDGLREKLFFGSGTQLSVL.

J is TRBJ2-6 and V is TRBV7-9; tentatively, D is TRBD1 (5 bases). The length of the CDR3 is 18 residues. Germline V gene data show CDR1 as SEHNR and CDR2 as FQNEAQ (reference sequence). V was clipped by 2 bases and J by 0 bases, with 14 bases between them. The CDR3 sequence: CASSLSIRQPSGANVLTF. CDR3 sequence (DNA): TGTGCCAGCAGCTTAAGTATTCGACAGCCCTCTGGGGCCAACGTCCTGACTTTC.